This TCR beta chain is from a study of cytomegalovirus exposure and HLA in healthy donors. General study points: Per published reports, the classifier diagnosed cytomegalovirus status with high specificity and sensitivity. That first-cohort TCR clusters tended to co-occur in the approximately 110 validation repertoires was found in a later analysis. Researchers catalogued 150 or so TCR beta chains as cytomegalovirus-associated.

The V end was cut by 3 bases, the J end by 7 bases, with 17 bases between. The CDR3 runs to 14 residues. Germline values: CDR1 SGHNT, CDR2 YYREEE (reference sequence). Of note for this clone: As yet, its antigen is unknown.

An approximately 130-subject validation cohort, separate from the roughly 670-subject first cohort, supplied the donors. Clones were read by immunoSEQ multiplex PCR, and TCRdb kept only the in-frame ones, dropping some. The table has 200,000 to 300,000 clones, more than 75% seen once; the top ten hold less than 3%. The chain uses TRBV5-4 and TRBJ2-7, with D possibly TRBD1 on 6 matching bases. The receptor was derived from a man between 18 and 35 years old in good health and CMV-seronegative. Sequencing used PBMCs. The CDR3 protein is CASSSPTGFGEQYF. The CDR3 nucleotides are TGTGCCAGCAGCTCCCCGACAGGTTTTGGGGAGCAGTACTTC.